This TCR beta chain emerged from a study of long-term antiretroviral therapy in people with HIV. Study conclusions and caveats: Patients on ART gained diversity, which nonetheless stayed below transplant donor controls.

In germline, CDR1 is LGHNT, CDR2 FRNRAP. The V end lost 1 base, the J end lost 0 bases, and 10 bases lay between the germline ends. The CDR3 has 15 amino acids. Researchers ran immunoSEQ v3.0 at survey level. Data came from immunoSEQ multiplex PCR; TCRdb stores just in-frame clones and leaves some out. This sample has roughly 29,000 clones; approximately 95% occur once, and the top ten carry approximately 3%. This clone was observed once. The antigen is unknown. The sequences come from unsorted PBMCs, collected 5.3 years after starting antiretroviral therapy. The source of this sequence is a man in his forties or fifties with HIV. The chain is built from TRBV12-5 and TRBJ2-7; D may be TRBD1 (5 bases). The CDR3 region is CASGLADTYSYEQYF. In nucleotides, the CDR3 is TGTGCTAGTGGTTTGGCGGACACCTACTCCTACGAGCAGTACTTC.